The 18 T cell receptor beta chains below were found in one sample sequenced in a study of blood T cell repertoires in COVID-19. Clones were sequenced by immunoSEQ multiplex PCR, and TCRdb holds only the in-frame ones, with some missing. The sample carries 300,000 or so clones, roughly 86% recorded once. Input material: PBMCs or T cells enriched from blood (not recorded which). These TCRs come from a woman aged 45-60 years who had been exposed to COVID-19.

The V call is TRBV28, the J call TRBJ1-2; D unclear. The length of the CDR3 is 13 residues. CDR1 MDHEN and CDR2 SYDVKM come from the germline V gene. Trimming stripped 10 bases from V and 8 bases from J, with 20 bases between. For the CDR3, the DNA is TGTGCCACCTTGCCCGCGTCTCTATACGGCTACACCTTC. It is translated as CATLPASLYGYTF.

V is TRBV4-2 and J is TRBJ2-1, with TRBD2 matching over 11 bases. With V trimmed by 4 bases and J by 4 bases, 3 bases remained unmatched. CDR1 and CDR2 (germline): LGHNA, YNFKEQ. This CDR3 spans 15 amino acids. The CDR3 loop reads CASSRSGGVYNEQFF. CDR3 nucleotides: TGTGCCAGCAGCCGTAGCGGGGGGGTATACAATGAGCAGTTCTTC.

J is TRBJ1-2 and V is TRBV29-1; TRBD1 matches 7 bases. Looked up from germline, CDR1 is SQVTM and CDR2 is ANQGSEA. With V trimmed by 3 bases and J by 4 bases, 8 bases remained unmatched. The CDR3 is 14 amino acids. CDR3 bases: TGCAGCGTTGACGAGCCAGGGGGTAGCTATGGCTACACCTTC. Protein product: CSVDEPGGSYGYTF.

The J gene is TRBJ2-7, the V gene TRBV5-1; 7 bases map to TRBD2. Germline V gives CDR1 SGHRS, CDR2 YFSETQ. V was clipped by 0 bases and J by 4 bases; unmatched bases: 4. The CDR3 runs to 14 residues. CDR3 loop: CASSLGGLEYEQYF. The CDR3 bases are TGCGCCAGCAGCTTGGGTGGACTAGAATACGAGCAGTACTTC.

The chain joins TRBV3-1 (or the pseudogene TRBV3-2) to TRBJ2-7; 7 bases line up with TRBD1. The V gene end was trimmed by 3 bases and the J gene end by 0 bases; junction bases not matched to a gene: 8. This CDR3 is 16 amino acids long. The germline gives CDR1 LGHDT, CDR2 YNNKEL (reference sequence). CDR3 in amino acids: CASSHTLDRHSYEQYF. The CDR3 DNA follows: TGTGCCAGCAGCCACACTTTGGACAGGCACTCCTACGAGCAGTACTTC.

This clone was found once. This chain connects TRBV19 to TRBJ2-1; TRBD2 matches at 11 bases. The CDR3 length is 15 residues. Germline lookup yields CDR1 LNHDA and CDR2 SQIVND (reference sequence). V shed 5 bases and J 9 bases; nucleotides not matched to a gene: 9. This CDR3 reads CASSFSGGAPPEQFF. CDR3 nucleotide sequence: TGTGCCAGTAGTTTTAGCGGGGGGGCCCCCCCTGAGCAGTTCTTC.

The rearrangement links TRBV7-2 to TRBJ1-1, with D possibly matching TRBD1 (6 bases). Trimming pared 1 base from V and 10 bases from J, leaving 13 bases between. Germline CDR1 is SGHTA and CDR2 is FQGNSA. The CDR3 consists of 13 residues. This chain's CDR3 is CASSLDRARGAFF. As DNA, the CDR3 is TGTGCCAGCAGCTTAGACAGGGCCCGTGGAGCTTTCTTT.

CDR3 DNA sequence: TGTGCCAGCAGTGAGGCGGGGGGGCGTTCGGATACGCAGTATTTT. It specifies CASSEAGGRSDTQYF. V and J are TRBV6-1 and TRBJ2-3, with 9 bases that match TRBD2. The CDR3 contains 15 residues. V gave up 3 bases and J gave up 6 bases; unmatched junction bases: 7. Germline V gene lookup returns CDR1 MNHNS and CDR2 SASEGT.

The table lists this clone with a few counts. The chain links TRBV3-1 (or the pseudogene TRBV3-2) to TRBJ1-6; D remains ambiguous. The CDR3 loop spans 17 amino acids. V was clipped by 0 bases and J by 0 bases, with 9 bases between them. Germline CDR1 and CDR2: LGHDT and YNNKEL (reference sequence). The CDR3 is CASSQDTGVSYNSPLHF. CDR3 sequence (DNA): TGTGCCAGCAGCCAAGATACCGGGGTCTCCTATAATTCACCCCTCCACTTT.

This clone was seen only once. The chain employs TRBV6-5 and TRBJ1-3; the D gene is possibly TRBD1 (6 bases). Deletions cut 6 bases from V and 0 bases from J, with 9 bases between. Germline V gene lookup returns CDR1 MNHEY and CDR2 SVGAGI. This CDR3 has 14 residues. CDR3 loop: CASRQGYSGNTIYF. CDR3 nucleotide sequence: TGTGCCAGCAGACAGGGCTACTCTGGAAACACCATATATTTT.

J is TRBJ1-4 and V is TRBV27, with 7 nucleotides matching TRBD1. The CDR3 runs 14 residues. Germline values: CDR1 MNHEY, CDR2 SMNVEV (reference sequence). V shed 5 bases, J shed 7 bases, and the junction held 7 bases outside the gene matches. Written as DNA, the CDR3 is TGTGCCAGCAGTCGACCGGGACAGCGTGAAAAACTGTTTTTT. Encoded protein: CASSRPGQREKLFF.

This clone appeared a few times. The chain employs TRBV9 and TRBJ2-1; no reliable D call. The germline V and J ends were trimmed by 0 bases and 10 bases, with 11 bases remaining between them. Per the germline V gene, CDR1 is SGDLS and CDR2 is YYNGEE. CDR3 length equals 13 residues. The DNA for the CDR3 is TGTGCCAGCAGCGTAGCGTTGGCCAGAGAGCAGTTCTTC. As protein: CASSVALAREQFF.

The CDR3 reads CASSEAPGQTGELFF. As DNA, the CDR3 is TGTGCCAGCAGTGAGGCCCCGGGACAGACTGGGGAGCTGTTTTTT. This chain links TRBV2 with TRBJ2-2; 7 nucleotides line up with TRBD1. CDR3 size: 15 residues. The V gene's germline CDR1 is SNHLY and CDR2 FYNNEI. V shed 3 bases, J shed 8 bases, and the junction held 9 bases outside the gene matches.

The chain links TRBV3-1 (or the pseudogene TRBV3-2) to TRBJ2-7, with a tentative D call TRBD1 (5 bases). CDR1 and CDR2 from the germline V gene are LGHDT and YNNKEL (reference sequence). The V end lost 4 bases, the J end lost 3 bases, and 16 bases lay between the germline ends. This CDR3 comprises 15 residues. The CDR3 DNA follows: TGTGCCAGCAGCCCCTATGGGGCTCAAGACTACGAGCAGTACTTC. Translating it yields CASSPYGAQDYEQYF.

The table lists this clone with a count of one. V is TRBV5-4 and J is TRBJ2-5, with TRBD1 matching 8 bases. The CDR3 runs 15 residues. Trimming at V came to 5 bases and at J to 3 bases, leaving 9 bases not matched to a gene. From germline, CDR1 is SGHNT and CDR2 YYREEE (reference sequence). The CDR3 spells CASSNAQGGEETQYF. DNA for the CDR3: TGTGCCAGCAGTAACGCACAGGGGGGTGAAGAGACCCAGTACTTC.

The chain joins TRBV20-1 to TRBJ2-3, with a weak D call TRBD1 (5 bases). The CDR3 contains 11 residues. Germline V gene lookup returns CDR1 DFQATT and CDR2 SNEGSKA (reference sequence). V was shortened by 7 bases and J by 2 bases, with 7 bases between the two germline ends. The DNA of the CDR3 is TGCAGTGGGACACTCACAGATACGCAGTATTTT. Its protein is CSGTLTDTQYF.

The V and J genes are TRBV18 and TRBJ1-4, with unresolved D. Per the germline V gene, CDR1 is KGHSH and CDR2 is LQKENI. CDR3 length: 13 amino acids. V dropped 5 bases and J dropped 4 bases, with 8 bases sitting between them. This CDR3 reads CASSLGVNEKLFF. Here the CDR3 DNA reads TGTGCCAGCTCATTGGGCGTTAATGAAAAACTGTTTTTT.

This chain joins TRBV10-3 and TRBJ1-5; 8 nucleotides match TRBD1. Germline CDR1 is ENHRY and CDR2 is SYGVKD. CDR3 length: 13 residues. V was pared by 11 bases and J by 7 bases, with 10 bases of the junction left unmatched. DNA for the CDR3: TGTGCCGCCGGACAGGGATTTGAACAGCCCCAGCATTTT. It encodes CAAGQGFEQPQHF.